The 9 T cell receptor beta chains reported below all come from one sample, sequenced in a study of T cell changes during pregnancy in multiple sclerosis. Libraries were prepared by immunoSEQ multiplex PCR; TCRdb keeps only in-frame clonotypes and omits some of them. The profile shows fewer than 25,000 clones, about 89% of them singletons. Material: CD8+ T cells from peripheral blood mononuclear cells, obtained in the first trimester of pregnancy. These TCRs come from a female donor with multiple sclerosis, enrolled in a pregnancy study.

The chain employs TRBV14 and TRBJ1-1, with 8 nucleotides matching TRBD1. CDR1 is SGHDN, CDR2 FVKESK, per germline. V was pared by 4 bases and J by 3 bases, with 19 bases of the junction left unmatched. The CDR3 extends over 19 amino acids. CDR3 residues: CASSRNPSPGQGDDTEAFF. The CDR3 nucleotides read TGTGCCAGCAGCCGAAACCCCAGCCCCGGACAGGGTGATGACACTGAAGCTTTCTTT.

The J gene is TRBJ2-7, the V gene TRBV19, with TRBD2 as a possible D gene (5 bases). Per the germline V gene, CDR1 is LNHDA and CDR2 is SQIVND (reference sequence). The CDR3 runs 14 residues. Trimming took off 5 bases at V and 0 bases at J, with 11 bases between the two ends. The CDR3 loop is CASSFSVSSYEQYF. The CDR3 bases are TGTGCCAGTAGTTTTAGCGTCAGCTCCTACGAGCAGTACTTC.

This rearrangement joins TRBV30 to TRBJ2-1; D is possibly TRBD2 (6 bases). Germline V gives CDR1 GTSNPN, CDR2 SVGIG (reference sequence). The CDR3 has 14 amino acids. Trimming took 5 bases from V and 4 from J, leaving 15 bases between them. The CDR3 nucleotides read TGTGCCTGGGACCGGGACTCCCTGTACAATGAGCAGTTCTTC. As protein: CAWDRDSLYNEQFF.

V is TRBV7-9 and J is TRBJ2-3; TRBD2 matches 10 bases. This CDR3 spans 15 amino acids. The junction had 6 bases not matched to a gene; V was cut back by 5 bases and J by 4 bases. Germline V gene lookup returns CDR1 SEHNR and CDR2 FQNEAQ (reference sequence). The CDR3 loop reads CASSPTLAGADTQYF. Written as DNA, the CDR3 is TGTGCCAGCAGCCCTACTCTAGCGGGGGCAGATACGCAGTATTTT.

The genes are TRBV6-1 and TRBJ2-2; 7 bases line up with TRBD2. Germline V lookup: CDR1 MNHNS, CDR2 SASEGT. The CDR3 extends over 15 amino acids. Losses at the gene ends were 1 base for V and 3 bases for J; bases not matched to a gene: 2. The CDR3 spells CASSEGAGDTGELFF. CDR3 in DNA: TGTGCCAGCAGTGAAGGCGCGGGAGACACCGGGGAGCTGTTTTTT.

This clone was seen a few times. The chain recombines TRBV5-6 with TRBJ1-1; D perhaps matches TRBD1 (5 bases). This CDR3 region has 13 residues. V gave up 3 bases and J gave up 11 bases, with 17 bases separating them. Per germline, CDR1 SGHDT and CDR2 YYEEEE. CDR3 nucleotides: TGTGCCAGCAGCTGGAAATGGGGCCCTTTCGCTTTCTTT. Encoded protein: CASSWKWGPFAFF.

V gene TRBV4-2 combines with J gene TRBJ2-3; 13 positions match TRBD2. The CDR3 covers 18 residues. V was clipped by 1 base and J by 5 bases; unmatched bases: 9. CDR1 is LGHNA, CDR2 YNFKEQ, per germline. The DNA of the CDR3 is TGTGCCAGCAGCCAAGCGGACGGACTAGCGGGAGATATAGATACGCAGTATTTT. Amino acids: CASSQADGLAGDIDTQYF.

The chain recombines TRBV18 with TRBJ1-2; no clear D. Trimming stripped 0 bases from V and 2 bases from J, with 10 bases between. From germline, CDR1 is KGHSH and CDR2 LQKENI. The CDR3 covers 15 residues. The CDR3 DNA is TGTGCCAGCTCACCACCGTTTGTGGCCAACTATGGCTACACCTTC. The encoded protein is CASSPPFVANYGYTF.

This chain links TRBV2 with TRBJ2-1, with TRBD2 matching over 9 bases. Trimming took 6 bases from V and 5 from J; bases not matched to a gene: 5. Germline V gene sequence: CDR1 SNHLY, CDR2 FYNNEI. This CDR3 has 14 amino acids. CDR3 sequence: CASRVAGVNNEQFF. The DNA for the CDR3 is TGTGCCAGCAGAGTAGCGGGAGTAAACAATGAGCAGTTCTTC.